Listed below are T cell receptor beta chains from one sample, sequenced in a study of blood T cell repertoires in COVID-19. Produced via immunoSEQ multiplex PCR; TCRdb's table is partial and in-frame only. The sample carries approximately 290,000 clones, around 89% recorded once. The sequencing sample was made of peripheral blood. Every receptor here comes from a man aged 30 to 45 with acute or convalescent COVID-19. CDR3s include the opening cysteine and the closing phenylalanine or tryptophan. A D gene is named only where the DNA matches it firmly. Rows may omit the clone size; those that give it use once, few, many or a size class.

D	V	size	J	CDR3	DNA
TRBD2	TRBV6-5	.	TRBJ2-3	CASSRLAGTDTQYF	TGTGCCAGCAGTCGTCTAGCGGGCACAGATACGCAGTATTTT
TRBD1	TRBV6-1	.	TRBJ1-2	CASSESPDRAYGYTF	TGTGCCAGCAGTGAAAGCCCTGACAGGGCCTATGGCTACACCTTC
.	TRBV30	.	TRBJ2-5	CAWRTNLQETQYF	TGTGCCTGGAGAACTAACCTCCAAGAGACCCAGTACTTC
TRBD2	TRBV5-1	few	TRBJ2-5	CASSPGTSGGVETQYF	TGCGCCAGCAGCCCTGGGACTAGCGGGGGCGTAGAGACCCAGTACTTC
.	TRBV5-1	.	TRBJ1-2	CASSLVDKNYGYTF	TGCGCCAGCAGCTTGGTTGACAAGAACTATGGCTACACCTTC
TRBD1	TRBV27	.	TRBJ2-1	CASKWGTEYYNEQFF	TGTGCCAGCAAGTGGGGGACAGAGTACTACAATGAGCAGTTCTTC
.	TRBV19	.	TRBJ1-2	CASSTSTRGYGYTF	TGTGCCAGTAGTACCTCGACACGGGGCTATGGCTACACCTTC
TRBD2	TRBV29-1	.	TRBJ2-1	CSVGLLAGDEQFF	TGCAGCGTTGGATTGCTAGCGGGAGATGAGCAGTTCTTC
.	TRBV2	.	TRBJ1-3	CASRQEVVSGNTIYF	TGTGCCAGCAGGCAGGAGGTGGTCTCTGGAAACACCATATATTTT
TRBD1	TRBV5-1	.	TRBJ2-7	CASSYQQGAYEQYF	TGCGCCAGCAGCTACCAACAGGGGGCTTACGAGCAGTACTTC